This T cell receptor (beta chain) was captured by sequencing in a study of T cells after yellow fever vaccination. Study-level background: Preparation used SMART-Seq v4 Ultra Low Input for the low-cell-number fractions. Findings and caveats of the study: Faster peaking, at day 5 versus 15, marked a secondary response that was weaker. Primary-vaccination clones mostly resurfaced post-booster (about 95% CD4, about 87% CD8).

A 5'RACE template-switching step, the method used to make TCR cDNA, added a universal primer site and UMIs. TCRdb independently ran MiXCR on the 5' RACE reads; one entry per CDR3 protein. The top ten hold roughly a sixth of the sample, which has some 420,000 distinct CDR3 sequences, roughly a sixth seen once. There are many counts of this clonotype. Its target is unknown. This specimen consisted of PBMCs, obtained before the yellow fever booster vaccination. This TCR was sampled from a man younger than 30 who received the YFV17D yellow fever vaccine.

The CDR3 protein is CSARQLSGDTQYF. The CDR3 coding sequence is TGCAGTGCTAGGCAGCTCTCCGGGGATACGCAGTATTTT. The gene calls are TRBV20-1 and TRBJ2-3; D not certain. Trimming stripped 3 bases from V and 6 bases from J, with 13 bases between. Germline V gives CDR1 DFQATT, CDR2 SNEGSKA (reference sequence). There are 13 residues in the CDR3.